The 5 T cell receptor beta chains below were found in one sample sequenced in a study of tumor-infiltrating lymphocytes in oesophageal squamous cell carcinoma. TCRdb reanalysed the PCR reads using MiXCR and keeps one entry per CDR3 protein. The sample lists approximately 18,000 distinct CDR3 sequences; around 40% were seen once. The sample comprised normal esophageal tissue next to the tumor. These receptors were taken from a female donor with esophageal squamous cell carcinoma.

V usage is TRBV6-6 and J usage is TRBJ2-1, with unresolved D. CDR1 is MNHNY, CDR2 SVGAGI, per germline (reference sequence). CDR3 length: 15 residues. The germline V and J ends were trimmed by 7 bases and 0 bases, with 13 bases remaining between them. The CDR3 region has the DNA TGTGCCAGCAAAGCGTCTTGGGGCTCCTACAATGAGCAGTTCTTC. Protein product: CASKASWGSYNEQFF.

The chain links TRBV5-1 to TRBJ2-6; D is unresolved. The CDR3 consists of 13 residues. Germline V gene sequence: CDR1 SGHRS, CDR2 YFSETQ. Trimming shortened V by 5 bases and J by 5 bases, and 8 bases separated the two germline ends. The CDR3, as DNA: TGCGCCAGCAGTTGGAGTCGGGCCAACGTCCTGACTTTC. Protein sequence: CASSWSRANVLTF.

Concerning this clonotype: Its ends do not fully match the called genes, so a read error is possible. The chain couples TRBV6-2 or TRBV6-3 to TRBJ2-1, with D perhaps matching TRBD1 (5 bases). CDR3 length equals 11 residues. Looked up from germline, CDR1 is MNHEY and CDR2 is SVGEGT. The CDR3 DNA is TGTGCCAGCAGGGCGACAGACCAACTAATCTTC. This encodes CASRATDQLIF.

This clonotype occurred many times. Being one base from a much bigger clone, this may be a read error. The CDR3 reads CASRSQGGNEQYF. CDR3 in DNA: TGTGCCAGCAGATCACAGGGCGGGAATGAGCAGTACTTC. The J gene is TRBJ2-7, the V gene TRBV6-1; D is perhaps TRBD1 or TRBD2 (6 bases each). The CDR3 is 13 residues long. Germline V CDR1 and CDR2: MNHNS, SASEGT. The V and J ends lost 6 bases and 7 bases respectively, with 16 bases between them.

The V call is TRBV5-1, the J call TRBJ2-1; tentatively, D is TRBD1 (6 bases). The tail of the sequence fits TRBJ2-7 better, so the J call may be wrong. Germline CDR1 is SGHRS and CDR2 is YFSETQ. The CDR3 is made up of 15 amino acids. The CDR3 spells CASSLVLSGVYEQYF. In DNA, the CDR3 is TGCGCCAGCAGCTTGGTCTTGTCAGGGGTCTACGAGCAGTACTTC.